This TCR beta chain was sequenced in a study of identical twins. The donors were all healthy and Caucasian. A single record per CDR3 protein comes from TCRdb applying MiXCR to the 5' RACE reads. Among 1.5 million or so distinct CDR3 sequences listed, about 30% were seen once. The CDR3 covers 15 residues. CDR1 is LGHNT and CDR2 is FRNRAP in the germline V gene. Trimming stripped 2 bases from V and 5 bases from J, with 15 bases between. Concerning this clonotype itself: Antigen: not known.

Study-level points and caveats: Zero-insertion findings could be partly confounded by invariant cells (MAIT and iNKT cells). Sequences that were out-of-frame, alpha and twin-shared displayed an excess of low generation probability. Fewer insertions marked abundant cord blood beta clonotypes; young adult naive trended weakly, memory not at all.

The receptor was derived from a newborn girl in good health. The chain uses TRBV12-5 and TRBJ1-2, with a weak D call TRBD1 (5 bases). The sequencing input was cord blood. The CDR3 is CASGLPWDGFYGYTF. The CDR3 coding sequence is TGTGCTAGTGGTTTGCCCTGGGACGGCTTTTATGGCTACACCTTC.